This T cell receptor (beta chain) was documented in a study of STAT3 mutations in large granular lymphocyte leukemia. Profiling relied on immunoSEQ multiplex PCR, and the TCRdb table lists in-frame clones only, not all of them. The repertoire includes roughly 13,000 clones, 88% of them detected once, and roughly an eighth sits in the top ten. The CDR3 runs 13 residues. V was pared by 6 bases and J by 5 bases, with 13 bases between. The germline gives CDR1 KGHSH, CDR2 LQKENI. Study-level points and caveats: In T-cell large granular lymphocyte leukemia, about half of patients showed multiple immunodominant subclonotypes.

In regard to this clone: The antigen remains unidentified.

The chain is built from TRBV18 and TRBJ1-2, with TRBD1 as a possible D gene (5 bases). Material: PBMCs. The receptor was isolated from a human donor with T large granular lymphocyte leukemia. Some clones in this sample may be carry-over from other donors' samples. The CDR3 protein is CASSPDSLYGYTF. In DNA form, the CDR3 reads TGTGCCAGCTCCCCCGACAGTTTATATGGCTACACCTTC.